This T cell receptor beta chain was recovered during a study of beta chain features in type 1 diabetes. Sequencing targeted expressed TCRB transcripts, as all isolated RNA had been reverse transcribed. Sequencing was performed with immunoSEQ multiplex PCR; in TCRdb, only in-frame clones are kept and a portion is missing. This sample has around 280,000 clones, with roughly 8% found just once. Purity above 98% was achieved in all sorted populations. Comments on this clone: The antigen remains undetermined.

Study-wide findings and caveats: Among all four CD4+ subsets, Type 1 diabetes patients had TCRB CDR3s that were moderately but significantly shorter. Resolution of whether HLA type affects TCRB rearrangement was not achieved here.

The CDR3 has 12 residues. Germline V gene data show CDR1 as SNHLY and CDR2 as FYNNEI. V lost 6 bases to trimming and J lost 2 bases, with 6 bases between them. This clonotype was sampled from a woman aged 18 to 35 in good health. V usage is TRBV2 and J usage is TRBJ2-3, with D possibly being TRBD1 (5 bases). Material for sequencing was central memory CD4+ T cells from blood. CDR3 amino acids: CASRQDTDTQYF. CDR3 DNA sequence: TGTGCCAGCAGACAGGACACAGATACGCAGTATTTT. The full variable domain, its missing parts supplied by reference TRBV2 and TRBJ2-3, is EPEVTQTPSHQVTQMGQEVILRCVPISNHLYFYWYRQILGQKVEFLVSFYNNEISEKSEIFDDQFSVERPDGSNFTLKIRSTKLEDSAMYFCASRQDTDTQYFGPGTRLTVL.